A single sample gave rise to the 10 T cell receptor beta chains below, sequenced in a study of T cell changes during pregnancy in multiple sclerosis. Here immunoSEQ multiplex PCR was the method, and the copy in TCRdb shows in-frame clones only, minus some. The sample has fewer than 40,000 clones, about nine tenths seen once; the top ten hold approximately 8.7%. This specimen was CD8+ T cells from peripheral blood mononuclear cells, taken in the first trimester of pregnancy. The receptors come from a female donor with multiple sclerosis, enrolled in a pregnancy study.

This clone was seen just once. The V call is TRBV7-9, the J call TRBJ1-1; D not certain. The length of the CDR3 is 14 residues. Trimming removed 0 bases from V and 7 bases from J, with 12 bases in between. Germline CDR1 reads SEHNR; CDR2 reads FQNEAQ (reference sequence). Written as DNA, the CDR3 is TGTGCCAGCAGCTTAGCAGACCCCGGGGTTGAAGCTTTCTTT. Its translation: CASSLADPGVEAFF.

The rearrangement links TRBV25-1 to TRBJ2-7; 7 positions match TRBD1. The CDR3 extends over 14 amino acids. The germline CDR1 and CDR2 sequences are MGHDK and SYGVNS. Trimming removed 2 bases from V and 5 bases from J; junction bases left unmatched: 6. CDR3 in amino acids: CASSEQGGGDEQYF. The DNA for the CDR3 is TGTGCCAGCAGTGAACAAGGGGGCGGAGACGAGCAGTACTTC.

The chain links TRBV13 to TRBJ2-7, with 12 bases matching TRBD2. The J segment lost 3 bases and the V segment lost 5 bases, leaving 8 bases of the junction unmatched. Germline V CDR1 and CDR2: PRHDT, FYEKMQ (reference sequence). The CDR3 sequence is 16 residues long. This CDR3 is CASSTGLAGAGYEQYF. As DNA, the CDR3 is TGTGCCAGCAGCACGGGACTAGCGGGTGCAGGCTACGAGCAGTACTTC.

The count of this clone is one. The V call is TRBV25-1, the J call TRBJ1-4; weak D call: TRBD1 (5 bases). Germline CDR1 is MGHDK and CDR2 is SYGVNS. V lost 3 bases to trimming and J lost 8 bases, with 13 bases between them. CDR3 length: 14 amino acids. CDR3 region: CASSDWGVREKLFF. CDR3 bases: TGTGCCAGCAGTGATTGGGGGGTTCGGGAAAAACTGTTTTTT.

The rearrangement uses TRBV6-4 and TRBJ2-2; possible D gene TRBD2, 5 bases. Trimming removed 6 bases from V and 7 bases from J, with 15 bases in between. Germline assignment: CDR1 MRHNA and CDR2 SNTAGT. This CDR3 region has 14 residues. The DNA for the CDR3 is TGTGCCAGCAGCCTGTCCAAAGAGGGCGGGGAGCTGTTTTTT. Encoded protein: CASSLSKEGGELFF.

This clone was recorded only once. This chain's CDR3 is CASSEADRFNEKLFF. The CDR3 DNA reads as TGTGCCAGCAGTGAAGCGGACAGGTTTAATGAAAAACTGTTTTTT. The genes are TRBV6-1 and TRBJ1-4; 7 positions agree with TRBD1. Losses at the gene ends were 0 bases for V and 4 bases for J; bases not matched to a gene: 2. The CDR3 has 15 residues. Germline V gene sequence: CDR1 MNHNS, CDR2 SASEGT.

The rearrangement joins TRBV7-2 to TRBJ2-6, with 7 bases that match TRBD1. V shed 2 bases, J shed 1 base, and the junction held 8 bases outside the gene matches. CDR1 and CDR2 (germline): SGHTA, FQGNSA. This CDR3 spans 18 amino acids. CDR3 sequence reads: CASSLSTTGASGANVLTF. The CDR3 DNA follows: TGTGCCAGCAGCTTATCCACCACAGGGGCTTCTGGGGCCAACGTCCTGACTTTC.

The V gene is TRBV13, the J gene TRBJ2-7; D remains ambiguous. V lost 1 base, J lost 6 bases, and 7 bases lay in between. CDR3 length: 12 residues. Germline-derived CDR1 and CDR2 are PRHDT and FYEKMQ (reference sequence). Here the CDR3 DNA reads TGTGCCAGCAGCTTAGATACAAGCGAGCAGTACTTC. As protein: CASSLDTSEQYF.

The J gene is TRBJ1-1, the V gene TRBV11-2; unclear D gene. V was pared by 0 bases and J by 1 base, with 9 bases between. Germline CDR1 and CDR2: SGHAT and FQNNGV. The CDR3 runs to 15 residues. DNA for the CDR3: TGTGCCAGCAGCTTAGATCCTGGCGGGAACACTGAAGCTTTCTTT. It specifies CASSLDPGGNTEAFF.

The chain uses TRBV7-2 and TRBJ1-2; D is possibly TRBD1 (5 bases). Germline CDR1 and CDR2: SGHTA and FQGNSA. V lost 1 base to trimming and J lost 5 bases, with 8 bases between them. The CDR3 spans 13 residues. The CDR3 DNA reads as TGTGCCAGCAGCTTAGGGACACCTTATGGCTACACCTTC. This encodes CASSLGTPYGYTF.